This T cell receptor (beta chain) originates from a study of T cells in localized non-small cell lung cancer. Findings and caveats of the study: For the top 100 tumor clones, a median about 57 also appeared in adjacent lung.

This clone is classed as large. Its antigen is currently unknown. The data were produced by immunoSEQ multiplex PCR, yet TCRdb's version contains in-frame clones alone and is incomplete. The sample includes around 930 clones, 20% to 25% of them seen just once. Germline CDR1 SGHNT, CDR2 YENEEA. V dropped 3 bases and J dropped 4 bases, with 15 bases sitting between them. This CDR3 comprises 16 residues. This TCR was sampled from a female donor older than 55 with stage II squamous cell lung carcinoma. This chain uses TRBV11-3 with TRBJ2-2; D may be TRBD2 (5 bases). The sample was lung tumor tissue, taken before any cancer treatment. CDR3 sequence: CASSFNVGEGTGELFF. The DNA of the CDR3 is TGTGCCAGCAGCTTTAATGTGGGAGAGGGCACCGGGGAGCTGTTTTTT.